A selection of T cell receptor beta chains follows, all from one sample in a study of T cells in Graves' hyperthyroidism and ophthalmopathy. TCRdb reprocessed the multiplex PCR reads with MiXCR, giving one entry per CDR3 protein. Among 300,000 to 450,000 distinct CDR3 sequences listed, approximately 14% were seen once. Sequenced input: blood. Receptors originate from a woman in her fifties or sixties with Graves' hyperthyroidism. Both conserved end residues are part of each CDR3. A D gene is named only where the DNA matches it firmly. Only some rows state a clone size, as once, few, many or a class for expanded clones.

j_call,clone_size,v_call,d_call,cdr3_nt,cdr3_aa
TRBJ2-6,.,TRBV29-1,TRBD1,TGCAGCGTTGGCGGACAGGGGGGCCCTGGGGCCAACGTCCTGACTTTC,CSVGGQGGPGANVLTF
TRBJ1-6,many,TRBV11-3,.,TGTGCCAGCAGCTTTGGAGGATTCGGGTCACCCCTCCACTTT,CASSFGGFGSPLHF
TRBJ2-7,many,TRBV29-1,.,TGCAGCGCGACAGTAAATGGGGACGAGCAGTACTTC,CSATVNGDEQYF
TRBJ1-1,many,TRBV12-3/TRBV12-4,.,TGTGCCAGCAGTTGGACGGCGAACACTGAAGCTTTCTTT,CASSWTANTEAFF
TRBJ1-6,many,TRBV11-3,TRBD1,TGTGCCAGCAGCCCAGGGGACAGATCACCCCTCCACTTT,CASSPGDRSPLHF
TRBJ2-3,many,TRBV20-1,TRBD2,TGCAGTGCTTTTCACTTAGCGGGAAGCACAGATACGCAGTATTTT,CSAFHLAGSTDTQYF
TRBJ1-5,many,TRBV20-1,TRBD1,TGCAGTGCTGCGGGACAGAGCACCCATCAGCCCCAGCATTTT,CSAAGQSTHQPQHF
TRBJ2-1,many,TRBV20-1,TRBD2,TGCAGTGCTGAAAGCCAGCGGGGGAACAATGAGCAGTTCTTC,CSAESQRGNNEQFF
TRBJ1-1,many,TRBV20-1,.,TGCAGTGCCTCTATGGGGAGACGGGACACTGAAGCTTTCTTT,CSASMGRRDTEAFF
TRBJ2-4,.,TRBV6-6,.,TGTGCCAGCAGTTATCTCGGAGGGACGCCCAAAAACATTCAGTACTTC,CASSYLGGTPKNIQYF
TRBJ1-2,many,TRBV28,.,TGTGCCAGCCGGGACATTCGATTTAACTATGGCTACACCTTC,CASRDIRFNYGYTF
TRBJ2-5,many,TRBV28,.,TGTGCCAGCAGCATACAGGGATTAGAGACCCAGTACTTC,CASSIQGLETQYF
TRBJ2-1,.,TRBV5-1,.,TGCGCCAGCAGCTTGGCCTTCACCAGTTATGGACCGACAGTGTCTGAGCAGTTCTTC,CASSLAFTSYGPTVSEQFF
TRBJ2-1,.,TRBV20-1,TRBD2,TGCAGTGCTAGTGGGACTAGCGGGGGGTTCTTC,CSASGTSGGFF
TRBJ1-1,.,TRBV5-4,.,TGTGCCAGCAGAAAAGCGAACACTGAAGCTTTCTTT,CASRKANTEAFF
TRBJ2-3,many,TRBV7-9,.,TGTGCCAGCAGCTTAAATGAGGCGGGGACAGATACGCAGTATTTT,CASSLNEAGTDTQYF
TRBJ2-1,many,TRBV9,TRBD2,TGTGCCAGCAGCGTCTTTTACGGGAGGGCTGATGAGCAGTTCTTC,CASSVFYGRADEQFF
TRBJ2-1,.,TRBV10-2,TRBD2,TGCGCCAGCGGGGGACTAGCGGGCAATGAGCAGTTCTTC,CASGGLAGNEQFF
TRBJ1-1,few,TRBV27,.,TGTGCCACCCGGGAGAGGGGGAACACTGAAGCTTTCTTT,CATRERGNTEAFF
TRBJ1-6,.,TRBV7-3,.,TGTGCCAGCAGCTCACTAAATTCACCCCTCCACTTT,CASSSLNSPLHF
TRBJ2-2,.,TRBV6-4,TRBD1,TGTGCCAGTACAGGGGTCACCGGGGAGCTGTTTTTT,CASTGVTGELFF
TRBJ2-3,many,TRBV2,TRBD1,TGTGCCAGCTTCGACAGGGGGGATACGCAGTATTTT,CASFDRGDTQYF
TRBJ2-5,many,TRBV5-4,.,TGTGCCAGCAGGTCTACGACGGGCCTCCAAGAGACCCAGTACTTC,CASRSTTGLQETQYF
TRBJ1-2,many,TRBV6-1,.,TGTGCCAGCAGGGGACGGACAGATTATGGCTACACCTTC,CASRGRTDYGYTF
TRBJ2-3,many,TRBV29-1,.,TGCAGCGTTGAGTCACAGAGGATCACAGATACGCAGTATTTT,CSVESQRITDTQYF
TRBJ2-2,few,TRBV9,TRBD2,TGTGCCAGCAGCGTAGGGTTAGCTAGCGGGAAAGGGGATCTGTTTTTT,CASSVGLASGKGDLFF
TRBJ2-5,many,TRBV18,.,TGTGCCAGCTCACCACCTTGGGGAGGGACCCAGTACTTC,CASSPPWGGTQYF
TRBJ2-2,many,TRBV5-1,.,TGTGCCAGCAGCTTTAACACCGGGGAGCTGTTTTTT,CASSFNTGELFF